The entry below describes one T cell receptor (beta chain). The antigen is unknown. The data were obtained in a study of cytomegalovirus exposure and HLA in healthy donors. A multiplex PCR was run with 60 Vbeta primers and 13 Jbeta primers. Using immunoSEQ multiplex PCR, the repertoire was profiled, and TCRdb retains in-frame clones only, with some absent. The sample holds about 130,000 clones; around 85% are singletons and the top ten take about 7%. Trimming pared 6 bases from V and 5 bases from J, leaving 10 bases between. Germline-derived CDR1 and CDR2 are SQVTM and ANQGSEA. This CDR3 comprises 11 residues. Regarding the study as a whole: A later analysis showed that HLA-associated TCR beta chains had undergone more clonal expansion than equally common others. When analyzed later, the rates of TCR association showed variation by HLA locus, with DRB1 the most and HLA-C the fewest. Reports showed the classifier diagnosing cytomegalovirus status with high specificity and sensitivity.

The sequence came from a woman aged 25 to 39 in good health and CMV-seropositive. What was sequenced was PBMCs. The chain employs TRBV29-1 and TRBJ1-1; a weak D match, TRBD1 (5 bases). The CDR3 nucleotides read TGCAGCGTGGGCAGGGCGACTGAAGCTTTCTTT. It specifies CSVGRATEAFF. The full variable domain, its missing parts supplied by reference TRBV29-1 and TRBJ1-1, is SAVISQKPSRDICQRGTSLTIQCQVDSQVTMMFWYRQQPGQSLTLIATANQGSEATYESGFVIDKFPISRPNLTFSTLTVSNMSPEDSSIYLCSVGRATEAFFGQGTRLTVV.